This is a list of T cell receptor beta chains from one sample in a study of CD8+ T cells in alopecia areata. Repertoires were generated with immunoSEQ multiplex PCR, while TCRdb's copy carries only in-frame clones and drops some. Here the sample spans 95,000 to 150,000 clones, about 50% being singletons. The sequences come from CD4+ T cells sorted from blood, collected at week 4, from a patient treated with tofacitinib. These TCRs come from a human donor with alopecia areata. Both conserved end residues are part of each CDR3. The order of the fields is D gene, J gene, V gene, clone size, CDR3 DNA, CDR3 protein. D genes are given only for firm matches. Expanded clones get a size class; other rows say once, few or many, or leave the size out.

D: TRBD2
J: TRBJ2-7
V: TRBV6-1
size: NA
DNA: TGTGCCAGCACCACGGGACTAGCGGGAGCCGAGCAGTACTTC
CDR3: CASTTGLAGAEQYF

D: TRBD1
J: TRBJ1-2
V: TRBV18
size: NA
DNA: TGTGCCAGCTCACGCTCCGGGACAGCCGTGGATTATGGCTACACCTTC
CDR3: CASSRSGTAVDYGYTF

D: TRBD2
J: TRBJ2-7
V: TRBV27
size: NA
DNA: TGTGCCAGCACCGGCAAGCGGGGGACTTCCTACGAGCAGTACTTC
CDR3: CASTGKRGTSYEQYF

D: TRBD1
J: TRBJ1-1
V: TRBV7-9
size: few
DNA: TGTGCCAGCAGCTTACTGCCAACAGGGGACACTGAAGCTTTCTTT
CDR3: CASSLLPTGDTEAFF

D: NA
J: TRBJ1-5
V: TRBV4-2
size: NA
DNA: TGTGCCAGCAGCCAAGATGGGGGGAGGACCAATCAGCCCCAGCATTTT
CDR3: CASSQDGGRTNQPQHF

D: TRBD2
J: TRBJ2-2
V: TRBV29-1
size: NA
DNA: TGCAGCGTTGACAGAGGGGGACTAGCGGGGCACTCGAACACCGGGGAGCTGTTTTTT
CDR3: CSVDRGGLAGHSNTGELFF

D: NA
J: TRBJ2-5
V: TRBV28
size: few
DNA: TGTGCCAGCAGTTTAGGCGGGACCGTGGGGGAGACCCAGTACTTC
CDR3: CASSLGGTVGETQYF

D: TRBD2
J: TRBJ2-3
V: TRBV29-1
size: few
DNA: TGCAGCGTTGGAAGTCTAGCGGGAATCACAGATACGCAGTATTTT
CDR3: CSVGSLAGITDTQYF

D: TRBD2
J: TRBJ2-5
V: TRBV25-1
size: NA
DNA: TGTGCCAGCAGTGGTACTAGCGGCCCCCAAGAGACCCAGTACTTC
CDR3: CASSGTSGPQETQYF

D: NA
J: TRBJ1-6
V: TRBV30
size: few
DNA: TGTGCCTGGAGAGCCCCGTCAGACAGGAGGCATTCACCCCTCCACTTT
CDR3: CAWRAPSDRRHSPLHF

D: TRBD1
J: TRBJ2-1
V: TRBV7-3
size: few
DNA: TGTGCCAGTGGGAAAGGACAGGGATATGAGCAGTTCTTC
CDR3: CASGKGQGYEQFF

D: NA
J: TRBJ1-5
V: TRBV7-2
size: NA
DNA: TGTGCCAGCAGCTTAAACCACAATCAGCCCCAGCATTTT
CDR3: CASSLNHNQPQHF

D: NA
J: TRBJ2-3
V: TRBV29-1
size: NA
DNA: TGCAGCGGGGGGATCGACAGGAGATCACTACTGCAGTATTTT
CDR3: CSGGIDRRSLLQYF

D: NA
J: TRBJ1-2
V: TRBV6-5
size: NA
DNA: TGTGCCAGCAGAAAGGACGGCCTCTGGGGCTACACCTTC
CDR3: CASRKDGLWGYTF

D: NA
J: TRBJ2-4
V: TRBV29-1
size: few
DNA: TGCAGCGTTGTGGGCAGGCTAGCCAAAAACATTCAGTACTTC
CDR3: CSVVGRLAKNIQYF

D: NA
J: TRBJ1-1
V: TRBV29-1
size: NA
DNA: TGCAGCGCCTCCGGGACCGGGAGTGGAGCTTTCTTT
CDR3: CSASGTGSGAFF

D: TRBD1
J: TRBJ1-2
V: TRBV4-1
size: NA
DNA: TGCGCCAGCAGGGACCCGGGACAGGCCTTGAGAAACTATGGCTACACCTTC
CDR3: CASRDPGQALRNYGYTF

D: NA
J: TRBJ2-1
V: TRBV29-1
size: NA
DNA: TGCAGCGGGGGGACATCGTCCAATGAGCAGTTCTTC
CDR3: CSGGTSSNEQFF

D: NA
J: TRBJ2-5
V: TRBV9
size: NA
DNA: TGTGCCAGCAGCGTCCTTTCGGGCAGGGTCCAAGAGACCCAGTACTTC
CDR3: CASSVLSGRVQETQYF

D: TRBD2
J: TRBJ2-7
V: TRBV7-9
size: few
DNA: TGTGCCAGCAGCTTCAGTACTTTTGGACTAGCGGGACTCGACGAGCAGTACTTC
CDR3: CASSFSTFGLAGLDEQYF

D: NA
J: TRBJ1-5
V: TRBV5-1
size: few
DNA: TGCGCCAGCAGCTTGGATGGAGGGTCGGATCAGCCCCAGCATTTT
CDR3: CASSLDGGSDQPQHF

D: TRBD2
J: TRBJ2-1
V: TRBV29-1
size: NA
DNA: TGCAGCGTTGGACTAGCGGGAATGGGTGAGCAGTTCTTC
CDR3: CSVGLAGMGEQFF

D: NA
J: TRBJ1-4
V: TRBV30
size: NA
DNA: TGTGCCTGGAGTGTACAGCAGGTCGGGGAAAAACTGTTTTTT
CDR3: CAWSVQQVGEKLFF

D: TRBD1
J: TRBJ1-5
V: TRBV5-1
size: few
DNA: TGCGCCAGCAGCTTGGGGGACAGGGAGGGTCAGCCCCAGCATTTT
CDR3: CASSLGDREGQPQHF

D: TRBD2
J: TRBJ2-5
V: TRBV30
size: NA
DNA: TGTGCCTGGAGACGCGATTATAGCGGGAGGGAGACCCAGTACTTC
CDR3: CAWRRDYSGRETQYF

D: NA
J: TRBJ2-3
V: TRBV5-1
size: NA
DNA: TGCGCCAGCAGCTTGGGTTTCGGAGCTAGCACAGATACGCAGTATTTT
CDR3: CASSLGFGASTDTQYF

D: NA
J: TRBJ2-2
V: TRBV9
size: NA
DNA: TGTGCCAGCAGCCCCGACCCACAGGGAACCGGGGAGCTGTTTTTT
CDR3: CASSPDPQGTGELFF

D: NA
J: TRBJ1-6
V: TRBV6-1
size: NA
DNA: TGTGCCAGCAGTGAAGCTGGACCCACCACAAATTCACCCCTCCACTTT
CDR3: CASSEAGPTTNSPLHF

D: NA
J: TRBJ2-1
V: TRBV7-9
size: NA
DNA: TGTGCCAGCAGCTTAGCTTGGGGTGAGCAGTTCTTC
CDR3: CASSLAWGEQFF

D: NA
J: TRBJ1-2
V: TRBV19
size: NA
DNA: TGTGCCAGTACCCCGAGGTGGCAGGATCAGAACTATGGCTACACCTTC
CDR3: CASTPRWQDQNYGYTF

D: TRBD2
J: TRBJ2-7
V: TRBV30
size: NA
DNA: TGTGCCTGCCTAGCGGGACCGGGCGAGCAGTACTTC
CDR3: CACLAGPGEQYF

D: NA
J: TRBJ1-5
V: TRBV5-1
size: few
DNA: TGCGCCAGCAGTTCGGGACCGGTCGATCAGCCCCAGCATTTT
CDR3: CASSSGPVDQPQHF

D: NA
J: TRBJ2-5
V: TRBV18
size: NA
DNA: TGTGCCAGCTCACCACAAGGGGAGACCCAGTACTTC
CDR3: CASSPQGETQYF

D: NA
J: TRBJ2-2
V: TRBV29-1
size: NA
DNA: TGCAGCGTTTGGATAGCGCTCAGTCACACCGGGGAGCTGTTTTTT
CDR3: CSVWIALSHTGELFF

D: NA
J: TRBJ2-6
V: TRBV21-1
size: NA
DNA: TGTGCCAGCAGCAAGTATCCCGGTCAGCCCCTTAACGTCCTGACTTTC
CDR3: CASSKYPGQPLNVLTF

D: NA
J: TRBJ1-3
V: TRBV6-5
size: NA
DNA: TGTGCCAGCACCCCGTTTATCTCTGGAAACACCATATATTTT
CDR3: CASTPFISGNTIYF

D: NA
J: TRBJ2-3
V: TRBV15
size: NA
DNA: TGTGCCACCAGCAGAGATCTCCCAGATACGCAGTATTTT
CDR3: CATSRDLPDTQYF

D: NA
J: TRBJ2-4
V: TRBV2
size: NA
DNA: TGTGCCAGCAGGGGGGAAGGGAACATTCAGTACTTC
CDR3: CASRGEGNIQYF

D: NA
J: TRBJ1-2
V: TRBV5-6
size: NA
DNA: TGTGCCAGCAGCCCACGACAGGCCCTTCGGCGGGATGGCTACACCTTC
CDR3: CASSPRQALRRDGYTF

D: TRBD2
J: TRBJ2-2
V: TRBV4-1
size: NA
DNA: TGCGCCAGCAGCCAAGATCTGAGCGGGAGGAACACCGGGGAGCTGTTTTTT
CDR3: CASSQDLSGRNTGELFF